This is a list of T cell receptor beta chains from one sample in a study of T cell responses to AZD1222 COVID-19 vaccine. Clones were read by immunoSEQ multiplex PCR, and TCRdb kept only the in-frame ones, dropping some. The data contain roughly 70,000 clones, around 74% of them singletons. Source: peripheral blood, taken on day 0 of MenACWY control vaccination. Receptor source: an adult in good health. The CDR3 runs from the conserved cysteine through the conserved F or W. D genes are given only for firm matches. Some rows mark clone size as missing; the rest say once, few, many or name a class of expanded clone.

TRBV6-5	.	TRBJ1-2	.	CASKIQDRVYGYTF	TGTGCCAGCAAAATCCAGGACAGAGTCTATGGCTACACCTTC
TRBV30	.	TRBJ2-7	.	CACHGDTAEQYF	TGTGCCTGCCATGGGGACACGGCCGAGCAGTACTTC
TRBV6-5	few	TRBJ1-3	TRBD1	CASRRRQGSGNTIYF	TGTGCCAGCAGAAGGCGACAGGGCTCTGGAAACACCATATATTTT
TRBV19	.	TRBJ2-1	.	CASFSGFPYNEQFF	TGTGCCAGTTTTTCGGGGTTTCCGTACAATGAGCAGTTCTTC
TRBV4-2	.	TRBJ2-1	TRBD2	CASSQEREGEQFF	TGTGCCAGCAGCCAAGAGCGGGAGGGCGAGCAGTTCTTC
TRBV27	.	TRBJ1-5	.	CASMGPQHF	TGTGCCAGCATGGGGCCCCAGCATTTT
TRBV7-2	.	TRBJ1-2	TRBD1	CASRLGQGSGGYTF	TGTGCCAGCAGGTTAGGACAGGGATCGGGAGGCTACACCTTC
TRBV2	.	TRBJ1-2	.	CASSGPGGQAHYGYTF	TGTGCCAGCAGTGGCCCGGGTGGGCAGGCTCACTATGGCTACACCTTC
TRBV10-1	.	TRBJ1-2	.	CASRPPGGCGYTF	TGCGCCAGCAGACCACCTGGGGGGTGCGGCTACACCTTC
TRBV4-2	once	TRBJ1-1	.	CASSPRGGDTEAFF	TGTGCCAGCAGCCCGAGGGGGGGGGACACTGAAGCTTTCTTT
TRBV5-1	few	TRBJ1-2	TRBD1	CASSPDRGRVGYTF	TGCGCCAGCAGCCCCGACAGGGGGCGGGTTGGCTACACCTTC
TRBV2	.	TRBJ1-5	.	CASSEQRVSNQPQHF	TGTGCCAGCAGTGAACAGAGGGTCAGCAATCAGCCCCAGCATTTT
TRBV27	.	TRBJ2-1	.	CASRGYRAYNEQFF	TGTGCCAGCAGGGGCTACAGGGCCTACAATGAGCAGTTCTTC
TRBV6-5	.	TRBJ2-1	.	CASSPYLGGSGQFF	TGTGCCAGCAGCCCCTATTTAGGGGGAAGTGGGCAGTTCTTC
TRBV11-1	.	TRBJ2-1	.	CASSALGQYNEQFF	TGTGCCAGCAGCGCGCTGGGGCAGTACAATGAGCAGTTCTTC
TRBV24-1	.	TRBJ1-4	.	CATSQGGANEKLFF	TGTGCCACCAGTCAGGGTGGGGCTAATGAAAAACTGTTTTTT
TRBV5-1	.	TRBJ2-7	TRBD1	CASSPLSGQGAIYEQYF	TGCGCCAGCAGCCCACTCTCCGGACAGGGGGCTATTTACGAGCAGTACTTC
TRBV7-2	.	TRBJ2-7	TRBD2	CASSPTTSGYEQYF	TGTGCCAGCAGCCCTACCACTAGCGGGTACGAGCAGTACTTC
TRBV12-3/TRBV12-4	.	TRBJ1-2	TRBD1	CASSLLTGKGYTF	TGTGCCAGCAGTTTATTGACAGGGAAGGGCTACACCTTC
TRBV6-2/TRBV6-3	.	TRBJ2-6	TRBD2	CASSTAGVSGNVLTF	TGTGCCAGCAGTACGGCGGGGGTAAGCGGCAACGTCCTGACTTTC
TRBV18	.	TRBJ2-3	TRBD2	CASSPGTSGSTDTQYF	TGTGCCAGCTCACCCGGGACTAGCGGGAGCACAGATACGCAGTATTTT
TRBV2	.	TRBJ1-3	TRBD1	CASGREQGAGHTIYF	TGTGCCAGCGGACGAGAACAGGGGGCTGGACACACCATATATTTT
TRBV10-3	once	TRBJ1-1	.	CASDSPNTEAFF	TGTGCCAGTGACAGTCCGAACACTGAAGCTTTCTTT
TRBV7-8	few	TRBJ2-5	TRBD2	CASSLTSGGAVFKETQYF	TGTGCCAGCAGCTTGACTAGCGGGGGGGCCGTATTTAAAGAGACCCAGTACTTC